These 31 T cell receptor beta chains originate from one sample sequenced in a study of blood T cell repertoires in COVID-19. Assay used: immunoSEQ multiplex PCR; TCRdb lists only in-frame clones, some missing. Altogether about 240,000 clones are present, approximately 83% being singletons, with the ten largest covering around 9.9%. Sequenced material: peripheral blood. These receptors all stem from a woman of 80 years or more with acute or convalescent COVID-19.

In nucleotides, the CDR3 is TGTGCCAGAAGCTTGGGGTTTAGCAACTCTCGACCCCGGAGCAATCAGCCCCAGCATTTT. Protein product: CARSLGFSNSRPRSNQPQHF. The chain employs TRBV5-3 and TRBJ1-5; D is undetermined. TRBV5-3 qualifies as an ORF whose function is uncertain. This CDR3 region has 20 residues. Trimming pared 0 bases from V and 1 base from J, leaving 23 bases between.

V and J are TRBV23-1 and TRBJ2-7; 7 bases align to TRBD1. TRBV23-1 is noted as an ORF with a role that remains uncertain. This CDR3 region has 15 residues. The junction had 11 bases not matched to a gene; V was cut back by 4 bases and J by 5 bases. The CDR3 reads CASSPPTGFGDEQYF. CDR3 bases: TGCGCCAGCAGTCCCCCGACAGGGTTCGGCGACGAGCAGTACTTC.

The table lists this clone with a few counts. J is TRBJ2-7 and V is TRBV28; TRBD1 matches at 9 bases. The CDR3 contains 15 residues. Germline CDR1 reads MDHEN; CDR2 reads SYDVKM. V shed 3 bases, J shed 3 bases, and the junction held 6 bases outside the gene matches. CDR3 amino acids: CASSFTDRGGYEQYF. The CDR3 DNA reads as TGTGCCAGCAGTTTTACGGACAGGGGAGGCTACGAGCAGTACTTC.

The chain combines TRBV5-1 with TRBJ2-2, with D possibly TRBD1 on 6 matching bases. Trimming shortened V by 4 bases and J by 5 bases, and 12 bases separated the two germline ends. Germline V gives CDR1 SGHRS, CDR2 YFSETQ. This CDR3 comprises 14 residues. The CDR3 spells CASSQIGGTGELFF. The CDR3 DNA follows: TGCGCCAGCAGCCAAATAGGGGGTACCGGGGAGCTGTTTTTT.

The rearrangement uses TRBV30 and TRBJ1-4; D gene ambiguous. CDR3 length: 14 residues. In germline, CDR1 is GTSNPN, CDR2 SVGIG (reference sequence). V lost 3 bases and J lost 8, with 16 bases in between. The CDR3 nucleotides read TGTGCCTGGAGCCCGGGCCCGTCGGGGGAAAAACTGTTTTTT. Its protein product is CAWSPGPSGEKLFF.

The chain joins TRBV18 to TRBJ2-3, with TRBD2 identical over 11 bases. V gave up 5 bases and J gave up 3 bases; unmatched junction bases: 7. This CDR3 has 16 residues. CDR1 is KGHSH and CDR2 is LQKENI in the germline V gene. CDR3 sequence: CASSSPSGGTTDTQYF. DNA for the CDR3: TGTGCCAGCTCATCTCCTAGCGGGGGGACTACAGATACGCAGTATTTT.

The chain is built from TRBV6-1 and TRBJ1-5; possibly TRBD1 for D (6 bases). With 1 base removed from V and 6 bases from J, the gap between germline ends came to 13 bases. The CDR3 is made up of 15 amino acids. Germline V lookup: CDR1 MNHNS, CDR2 SASEGT. Here the CDR3 reads CASSEGDIMSQPQHF. In DNA form, the CDR3 reads TGTGCCAGCAGTGAAGGGGACATCATGAGTCAGCCCCAGCATTTT.

Comments on this clone: A junction boundary mismatches the germline segment, possibly from a read error. The chain uses TRBV7-3 and TRBJ1-5; 7 bases match TRBD1. From germline, CDR1 is SGHTA and CDR2 FQGTGA. This CDR3 is 11 amino acids long. The DNA for the CDR3 is TGTGCCAGCAGCTCTGGGACAGAAGGGGATTTT. It codes for CASSSGTEGDF.

V gene TRBV5-1 combines with J gene TRBJ2-3; 14 bases agree with TRBD2. The J segment lost 1 base and the V segment lost 3 bases, leaving 1 base of the junction unmatched. The CDR3 contains 16 residues. Germline assignment: CDR1 SGHRS and CDR2 YFSETQ. CDR3 amino acids: CASSWGLAGGTDTQYF. CDR3 nucleotides: TGCGCCAGCAGCTGGGGACTAGCGGGGGGCACAGATACGCAGTATTTT.

This chain connects TRBV5-1 to TRBJ1-2; 7 positions match TRBD1. Germline assignment: CDR1 SGHRS and CDR2 YFSETQ. Trimming took 4 bases from V and 6 from J; bases not matched to a gene: 9. CDR3 size: 14 residues. The CDR3 is CASSLMTGWDGYTF. In DNA, the CDR3 is TGCGCCAGCAGCCTGATGACAGGGTGGGATGGCTACACCTTC. The full variable domain, its missing parts supplied by reference TRBV5-1 and TRBJ1-2, is KAGVTQTPRYLIKTRGQQVTLSCSPISGHRSVSWYQQTPGQGLQFLFEYFSETQRNKGNFPGRFSGRQFSNSRSEMNVSTLELGDSALYLCASSLMTGWDGYTFGSGTRLTVV.

There are a few counts of this clone. This rearrangement joins TRBV5-1 to TRBJ1-6, with 9 positions matching TRBD1. This CDR3 region has 16 residues. Trimming at V came to 4 bases and at J to 0 bases, leaving 2 bases not matched to a gene. CDR1 is SGHRS and CDR2 is YFSETQ in the germline V gene. The CDR3 sequence is CASSQDRGSYNSPLHF. CDR3 in DNA: TGCGCCAGCAGCCAGGACAGGGGCTCCTATAATTCACCCCTCCACTTT.

V usage is TRBV5-4 and J usage is TRBJ2-3, with 8 bases aligning to TRBD1. CDR1 is SGHNT, CDR2 YYREEE, per germline (reference sequence). The CDR3 covers 16 residues. The ends lost 4 bases at V and 1 base at J; junction bases unmatched: 8. CDR3: CASSPAGGAGTDTQYF. CDR3 nucleotide sequence: TGTGCCAGCAGCCCGGCAGGGGGCGCGGGCACAGATACGCAGTATTTT.

V and J are TRBV6-1 and TRBJ1-5; 9 nucleotides match TRBD1. The CDR3 length is 16 residues. The V segment lost 4 bases and the J segment 4 bases; nucleotides outside the gene matches: 8. The germline V gene encodes CDR1 MNHNS and CDR2 SASEGT. The CDR3 loop reads CASSAGQGSLNQPQHF. The CDR3 bases are TGTGCCAGCAGTGCCGGACAGGGGAGCCTAAATCAGCCCCAGCATTTT.

The rearrangement uses TRBV3-1 (or the pseudogene TRBV3-2) and TRBJ1-5; D not certain. V lost 4 bases to trimming and J lost 5 bases, with 12 bases between them. Germline assignment: CDR1 LGHDT and CDR2 YNNKEL (reference sequence). This CDR3 spans 14 amino acids. The DNA of the CDR3 is TGTGCCAGCAGCCGCTCGGAGGGAGATCAGCCCCAGCATTTT. Its protein product is CASSRSEGDQPQHF.

J is TRBJ2-7 and V is TRBV19; D ambiguous. V was cut by 5 bases and J by 4 bases, with 6 bases left in between. This CDR3 comprises 11 residues. CDR1 and CDR2 from the germline V gene are LNHDA and SQIVND (reference sequence). The CDR3 nucleotides read TGTGCCAGTAGTGACAAGTACGAGCAGTACTTC. This sequence encodes CASSDKYEQYF.

The chain uses TRBV19 and TRBJ1-1; TRBD1 might be the D (5 bases). The V and J ends lost 4 bases and 5 bases respectively, with 17 bases between them. Germline assignment: CDR1 LNHDA and CDR2 SQIVND (reference sequence). The CDR3 is made up of 15 amino acids. The CDR3 sequence: CASSSSWGGRTEAFF. CDR3 coding DNA: TGTGCCAGTAGTAGCTCTTGGGGGGGGAGAACTGAAGCTTTCTTT. Filled out from reference TRBV19 and TRBJ1-1, the complete variable domain reads DGGITQSPKYLFRKEGQNVTLSCEQNLNHDAMYWYRQDPGQGLRLIYYSQIVNDFQKGDIAEGYSVSREKKESFPLTVTSAQKNPTAFYLCASSSSWGGRTEAFFGQGTRLTVV.

The chain carries TRBV2 and TRBJ1-2; unclear D gene. The CDR3 extends over 14 amino acids. Germline CDR1 SNHLY, CDR2 FYNNEI. V was shortened by 4 bases and J by 5 bases, with 14 bases between the two germline ends. The DNA for the CDR3 is TGTGCCAGCAGTGCGGCAGACTTTGGGTATGGCTACACCTTC. Its translation: CASSAADFGYGYTF.

This clone appeared once. The chain is built from TRBV5-1 and TRBJ2-7, with D tentatively TRBD1 (5 bases). The length of the CDR3 is 14 residues. V was trimmed by 4 bases and J by 3 bases, leaving 14 bases between them. The germline V gene has CDR1 SGHRS and CDR2 YFSETQ. The CDR3 here is CASSPSGQGYEQYF. The CDR3, as DNA: TGCGCCAGCAGCCCCTCGGGTCAGGGCTACGAGCAGTACTTC.

The chain is built from TRBV28 and TRBJ2-7, with TRBD1 identical over 7 bases. This CDR3 has 14 residues. V was clipped by 4 bases and J by 0 bases; unmatched bases: 3. Germline lookup yields CDR1 MDHEN and CDR2 SYDVKM. The CDR3 DNA reads TGTGCCAGCAGTTCCTGGGACAGCTCCTACGAGCAGTACTTC. It is translated as CASSSWDSSYEQYF.

As DNA, the CDR3 is TGTGCCTCCCGTCCGTCGAGTTCTGGAAACACCATATATTTT. It translates to CASRPSSSGNTIYF. The rearrangement links TRBV30 to TRBJ1-3, with D hard to call. Germline V gene data show CDR1 as GTSNPN and CDR2 as SVGIG (reference sequence). Trimming shortened V by 7 bases and J by 1 base, and 14 bases separated the two germline ends. This CDR3 has 14 residues. Full variable domain (rest looked up from reference TRBV30 and TRBJ1-3): SQTIHQWPATLVQPVGSPLSLECTVEGTSNPNLYWYRQAAGRGLQLLFYSVGIGQISSEVPQNLSASRPQDRQFILSSKKLLLSDSGFYLCASRPSSSGNTIYFGEGSWLTVV.

This sequence joins TRBV12-3 or TRBV12-4 and TRBJ1-4; 9 bases map to TRBD1. Germline trimming cut 3 bases from V and 10 bases from J; bases unmatched to any gene: 3. The CDR3 is made up of 13 amino acids. The CDR3 sequence: CASSLGQGGKLFF. In DNA, the CDR3 is TGTGCCAGCAGTTTGGGACAGGGAGGAAAACTGTTTTTT.

The V gene is TRBV6-6, the J gene TRBJ2-3; 7 nucleotides align to TRBD1. The V gene's germline CDR1 is MNHNY and CDR2 SVGAGI (reference sequence). Germline trimming cut 5 bases from V and 2 bases from J; bases unmatched to any gene: 4. This CDR3 has 14 amino acids. Written as DNA, the CDR3 is TGTGCCAGCAGTGCCGGGACAGACACAGATACGCAGTATTTT. This encodes CASSAGTDTDTQYF.

The gene calls are TRBV23-1 and TRBJ2-7; D is ambiguous. TRBV23-1 has ORF status, its function being uncertain. The CDR3 totals 14 residues. V lost 0 bases and J lost 1, with 7 bases in between. The CDR3 DNA is TGCGCCAGCAGTCAATCGCCCAGATCCTACGAGCAGTACTTC. Amino acid sequence: CASSQSPRSYEQYF.

The chain uses TRBV6-5 and TRBJ2-7; 11 bases are shared with TRBD1. Germline V gene sequence: CDR1 MNHEY, CDR2 SVGAGI. The CDR3 is 15 residues long. J gave up 9 bases and V 4 bases, and 11 bases lay outside the gene matches. The CDR3 is CASSSRDRGLFAQYF. In DNA form, the CDR3 reads TGTGCCAGCAGTTCCCGGGACAGGGGGTTGTTCGCGCAGTACTTC.

The chain carries TRBV3-1 (or the pseudogene TRBV3-2) and TRBJ2-2; 12 bases map to TRBD2. Germline trimming cut 3 bases from V and 4 bases from J; bases unmatched to any gene: 3. The CDR3 runs 16 residues. Germline CDR1 reads LGHDT; CDR2 reads YNNKEL (reference sequence). DNA of the CDR3: TGTGCCAGCAGCCACACTAGCGGGGGGACCACCGGGGAGCTGTTTTTT. This gives the protein CASSHTSGGTTGELFF.

The chain couples TRBV10-3 to TRBJ2-7; 10 nucleotides align to TRBD2. Germline V gene lookup returns CDR1 ENHRY and CDR2 SYGVKD. The CDR3 is made up of 14 amino acids. With V trimmed by 10 bases and J by 5 bases, 11 bases remained unmatched. DNA of the CDR3: TGTGCCACCCAAGCGGGGGGGGTAAAGGACGAGCAGTACTTC. Translating it yields CATQAGGVKDEQYF.

The chain employs TRBV14 and TRBJ1-6; 7 bases agree with TRBD1. The CDR3 is 15 amino acids. Germline CDR1 reads SGHDN; CDR2 reads FVKESK. Germline trimming cut 3 bases from V and 7 bases from J; bases unmatched to any gene: 6. The CDR3 reads CASSHRTGVNSPLHF. The CDR3 DNA sequence: TGTGCCAGCAGCCACAGGACAGGCGTAAATTCACCCCTCCACTTT.

This chain connects TRBV12-2 to TRBJ1-5; the table's D gene call, TRBD1, was not cross checked with the DNA. TRBV12-2 is classified as a pseudogene. CDR3 size: 15 residues. The CDR3: CASRSDTGSNQPQHF. In nucleotides, the CDR3 is TGTGCAAGTCGCTCCGACACAGGCAGCAATCAGCCCCAGCATTTT.

The J gene is TRBJ1-2, the V gene TRBV7-8, with D maybe TRBD1 (5 bases). Germline CDR1 and CDR2: SGHVS and FQNEAQ. The CDR3 has 17 amino acids. V was shortened by 5 bases and J by 2 bases, with 21 bases between the two germline ends. The CDR3 sequence: CASSLRPGLPLNYGYTF. CDR3 sequence (DNA): TGTGCCAGCAGCCTGAGACCGGGACTGCCTTTGAACTATGGCTACACCTTC.

The rearrangement uses TRBV6-5 and TRBJ2-5; 12 bases match TRBD2. The CDR3 length is 14 residues. Germline V gene data show CDR1 as MNHEY and CDR2 as SVGAGI. V was clipped by 7 bases and J by 2 bases; unmatched bases: 2. The chain's CDR3 is CASTLAGGQETQYF. In DNA form, the CDR3 reads TGTGCCAGCACCCTAGCGGGGGGGCAAGAGACCCAGTACTTC.

This sequence joins TRBV27 and TRBJ2-5, with a possible D match to TRBD2 (7 bases). Trimming pared 6 bases from V and 5 bases from J, leaving 16 bases between. The germline V gene encodes CDR1 MNHEY and CDR2 SMNVEV (reference sequence). The CDR3 runs 14 residues. The CDR3 protein is CASSLGGRIETQYF. The DNA of the CDR3 is TGTGCCAGCAGCCTGGGGGGGCGGATCGAGACCCAGTACTTC.